This T cell receptor beta chain was documented in a study of blood T cell repertoires in COVID-19. Using immunoSEQ multiplex PCR, the repertoire was profiled, and TCRdb retains in-frame clones only, with some absent. The sample holds 200,000 to 250,000 clones, about 88% seen once. The length of the CDR3 is 13 residues. CDR1 and CDR2 (germline): SNHLY, FYNNEI. The V end lost 2 bases, the J end lost 8 bases, and 12 bases lay between the germline ends. A remark on this clone: This may be a read error, as it is one base from a much larger clone.

The receptor was derived from a man aged 35 to 55 with acute or convalescent COVID-19. What was sequenced was peripheral blood. This sequence joins TRBV2 and TRBJ1-2, with D possibly matching TRBD1 (5 bases). The CDR3 loop reads CASSELGGEGYTF. CDR3 nucleotides: TGTGCCAGCAGTGAATTGGGGGGGGAGGGCTACACCTTC.